These 14 T cell receptor beta chains share one sample of origin, sequenced in a study of blood T cell repertoires in COVID-19. Sequenced by immunoSEQ multiplex PCR; TCRdb stores in-frame clones only, minus some. The data contain 75,000 to 90,000 clones, more than 75% of them singletons. The sample was peripheral blood. Receptors originate from a middle-aged man with active or convalescent COVID-19.

V gene TRBV4-3 combines with J gene TRBJ2-1; TRBD1 is a possible D gene (6 bases). This CDR3 is 17 amino acids long. Germline V CDR1 and CDR2: LGHNA, YSLEER. V lost 4 bases to trimming and J lost 0 bases, with 16 bases between them. CDR3 nucleotides: TGCGCCAGCAGCCCTCCACCCGGGACATCCTCCTACAATGAGCAGTTCTTC. Residues: CASSPPPGTSSYNEQFF.

The chain's CDR3 is CASSLAGRGINQPQHF. The CDR3 DNA sequence: TGTGCCAGCAGCTTAGCGGGTCGGGGGATCAATCAGCCCCAGCATTTT. J is TRBJ1-5 and V is TRBV7-9; maybe TRBD1 (5 bases). Germline values: CDR1 SEHNR, CDR2 FQNEAQ (reference sequence). This CDR3 is built from 16 residues. The ends were cut back, 0 bases at V and 3 bases at J, with 12 bases in the middle.

This clone was observed a single time. The V call is TRBV2, the J call TRBJ1-2; 7 bases are a match to TRBD1. The CDR3 length is 13 residues. V lost 3 bases, J lost 8 bases, and 6 bases stayed unmatched. CDR1 is SNHLY, CDR2 FYNNEI, per germline. In DNA, the CDR3 is TGTGCCAGCAGTGAGGGGCAGGGGGAGGGCTACACCTTC. This gives the protein CASSEGQGEGYTF.

The CDR3 protein is CASSSSGGFTDTQYF. In DNA, the CDR3 is TGTGCCAGCAGCTCTAGCGGGGGGTTCACAGATACGCAGTATTTT. J is TRBJ2-3 and V is TRBV7-2; the match to TRBD2 covers 11 bases. Germline loops: CDR1 SGHTA, CDR2 FQGNSA. This CDR3 contains 15 residues. V trimming: 4 bases; J trimming: 2 bases; junction bases outside the gene matches: 2. Looking up the rest from reference TRBV7-2 and TRBJ2-3 gives the full variable domain: GAGVSQSPSNKVTEKGKDVELRCDPISGHTALYWYRQSLGQGLEFLIYFQGNSAPDKSGLPSDRFSAERTGGSVSTLTIQRTQQEDSAVYLCASSSSGGFTDTQYFGPGTRLTVL.

The rearrangement uses TRBV7-2 and TRBJ1-3, with unresolved D. V was trimmed by 5 bases and J by 8 bases, leaving 16 bases between them. CDR3 length equals 14 residues. Looked up from germline, CDR1 is SGHTA and CDR2 is FQGNSA. CDR3 region: CASSPSSALDTIYF. CDR3 sequence (DNA): TGTGCCAGCAGCCCCTCCAGCGCACTGGACACCATATATTTT.

The chain recombines TRBV7-9 with TRBJ2-7; 11 bases align to TRBD2. The ends lost 3 bases at V and 0 bases at J; junction bases unmatched: 4. The CDR3 consists of 16 residues. Germline CDR1 reads SEHNR; CDR2 reads FQNEAQ (reference sequence). For the CDR3, the DNA is TGTGCCAGCAGCTTGCCGACTAGCGGGGCCTCCTACGAGCAGTACTTC. Its protein product is CASSLPTSGASYEQYF.

The chain carries TRBV28 and TRBJ1-5; 11 positions match TRBD1. Germline CDR1 MDHEN, CDR2 SYDVKM. CDR3 length equals 14 residues. Trimming cost V 11 bases and J 6 bases; bases outside gene matches: 9. The CDR3, as DNA: TGTGCCGGCACTGGACAGGGGGCTGGTCAGCCCCAGCATTTT. Amino acids: CAGTGQGAGQPQHF.

The chain joins TRBV6-5 to TRBJ2-3; D is undetermined. Germline V gives CDR1 MNHEY, CDR2 SVGAGI. This CDR3 is 12 amino acids long. Trimming took off 8 bases at V and 5 bases at J, with 11 bases between the two ends. The CDR3: CASGTPGDTQYF. The CDR3 DNA sequence: TGTGCCAGCGGTACTCCCGGAGATACGCAGTATTTT.

In nucleotides, the CDR3 is TGTGCCAGCAGCCGGACAGAAAACACTGAAGCTTTCTTT. Its protein is CASSRTENTEAFF. This chain links TRBV5-4 with TRBJ1-1; a weak D match, TRBD1 (6 bases). Germline CDR1 is SGHNT and CDR2 is YYREEE (reference sequence). This CDR3 is 13 amino acids long. Trimming shortened V by 4 bases and J by 2 bases, and 9 bases separated the two germline ends.

The chain is built from TRBV27 and TRBJ1-2; 12 nucleotides match TRBD1. This CDR3 is built from 15 residues. V shed 0 bases and J 8 bases; nucleotides not matched to a gene: 4. Germline-derived CDR1 and CDR2 are MNHEY and SMNVEV (reference sequence). In DNA, the CDR3 is TGTGCCAGCAGTTTATCCTGGGGACAGGGGGCGGGCTACACCTTC. As protein: CASSLSWGQGAGYTF.

This rearrangement joins TRBV4-1 to TRBJ1-1; possibly TRBD1 for D (5 bases). V lost 3 bases, J lost 4 bases, and 18 bases lay in between. Germline assignment: CDR1 MGHRA and CDR2 YSYEKL. The length of the CDR3 is 16 residues. For the CDR3, the DNA is TGCGCCAGCAGCCAGGGCCCGGGACGGGAGGGCACTGAAGCTTTCTTT. This codes for CASSQGPGREGTEAFF.

The chain joins TRBV9 to TRBJ1-6, with 7 nucleotides matching TRBD1. The CDR3 runs 15 residues. The V and J ends lost 0 bases and 9 bases, in that order; junction bases with no gene match: 6. Germline V gene lookup returns CDR1 SGDLS and CDR2 YYNGEE. The CDR3 DNA reads TGTGCCAGCAGCGTAGGACAGGGAGATGGTTCACCCCTCCACTTT. Protein product: CASSVGQGDGSPLHF. The whole variable domain, remainder taken from reference TRBV9 and TRBJ1-6, is DSGVTQTPKHLITATGQRVTLRCSPRSGDLSVYWYQQSLDQGLQFLIQYYNGEERAKGNILERFSAQQFPDLHSELNLSSLELGDSALYFCASSVGQGDGSPLHFGNGTRLTVT.

This clone was found a few times. The chain joins TRBV28 to TRBJ1-6; TRBD1 is a possible D gene (6 bases). The CDR3 is made up of 14 amino acids. Per the germline V gene, CDR1 is MDHEN and CDR2 is SYDVKM. Trimming removed 6 bases at V and 7 bases at J, with 13 bases between. As DNA, the CDR3 is TGTGCCAGCAGGTTTTCTCAGGGGAATTCACCCCTCCACTTT. It is translated as CASRFSQGNSPLHF.

This clone appeared a single time. The rearrangement uses TRBV2 and TRBJ1-1; 7 bases agree with TRBD1. The CDR3 consists of 14 residues. V dropped 4 bases and J dropped 0; count of bases not matched to a gene: 2. Looked up from germline, CDR1 is SNHLY and CDR2 is FYNNEI. As DNA, the CDR3 is TGTGCCAGCAGTGGACAGGGCATGAACACTGAAGCTTTCTTT. It codes for CASSGQGMNTEAFF.